One and the same sample provided the 29 T cell receptor beta chains below, sequenced in a study of blood T cells in healthy people across ages. A second PCR, run for about 7 to 11 cycles, used a sample-barcoded 5' primer plus a J-beta primer mix. TCRdb processed the 5' RACE reads anew with MiXCR; each CDR3 protein has one entry. The sample yields over 500,000 distinct CDR3 sequences, about 50% seen once. The sample was blood. The source of these receptors is a woman older than 75 in good health.

This clonotype turned up a few times. The chain couples TRBV5-1 to TRBJ2-7; 7 bases match TRBD1. This CDR3 contains 15 residues. Germline CDR1 reads SGHRS; CDR2 reads YFSETQ. Trimming at V came to 2 bases and at J to 4 bases, leaving 9 bases not matched to a gene. CDR3: CASSFALGQYYEQYF. In nucleotides, the CDR3 is TGCGCCAGCAGCTTCGCCCTGGGACAGTATTACGAGCAGTACTTC.

This clonotype was counted many times. The rearrangement joins TRBV29-1 to TRBJ2-5, with D tentatively TRBD1 or TRBD2 (5 bases each). Per germline, CDR1 SQVTM and CDR2 ANQGSEA. V lost 3 bases, J lost 5 bases, and 13 bases lay in between. The CDR3 consists of 13 residues. CDR3 DNA: TGCAGCGTTGACTCGGGACGGGTTGAGACCCAGTACTTC. Protein: CSVDSGRVETQYF.

In DNA form, the CDR3 reads TGTGCCAGCAGTGGGTCTATAGCCTATGGCTACACCTTC. Its protein product is CASSGSIAYGYTF. The chain employs TRBV27 and TRBJ1-2; D ambiguous. Trimming shortened V by 5 bases and J by 4 bases, and 11 bases separated the two germline ends. The CDR3 is made up of 13 amino acids. Germline loops: CDR1 MNHEY, CDR2 SMNVEV (reference sequence).

This clonotype was counted between two and nine times. The chain combines TRBV3-1 with TRBJ2-1; 8 bases align to TRBD2. The germline V gene encodes CDR1 LGHDT and CDR2 YNNKEL (reference sequence). J was trimmed by 0 bases and V by 3 bases; bases with no gene match: 1. The CDR3 covers 15 residues. CDR3 sequence: CASSQSGSSYNEQFF. CDR3 sequence (DNA): TGTGCCAGCAGCCAGAGCGGGAGCTCCTACAATGAGCAGTTCTTC.

This clonotype was counted only a few times. V gene TRBV28 combines with J gene TRBJ2-7; D gene uncertain. The length of the CDR3 is 13 residues. Trimming removed 4 bases from V and 2 bases from J, with 9 bases in between. CDR1 MDHEN and CDR2 SYDVKM come from the germline V gene. The CDR3 DNA is TGTGCCAGCAGTTCCCTATCTCCCTACGAGCAGTACTTC. This translates into CASSSLSPYEQYF. The full variable domain, rest sourced from reference TRBV28 and TRBJ2-7, is DVKVTQSSRYLVKRTGEKVFLECVQDMDHENMFWYRQDPGLGLRLIYFSYDVKMKEKGDIPEGYSVSREKKERFSLILESASTNQTSMYLCASSSLSPYEQYFGPGTRLTVT.

The chain recombines TRBV10-2 with TRBJ2-1; TRBD2 agrees at 8 bases. This CDR3 region has 13 residues. J was trimmed by 8 bases and V by 7 bases; bases with no gene match: 7. Germline CDR1 reads WSHSY; CDR2 reads SAAADI. The CDR3 region has the DNA TGCGCCAGCAAGGGACTAGAAGGGCATGAGCAGTTCTTC. It is translated as CASKGLEGHEQFF.

This clonotype has more than one count but fewer than ten. This chain links TRBV7-9 with TRBJ2-7; D not resolved. The CDR3 is 13 amino acids. CDR1 and CDR2 from the germline V gene are SEHNR and FQNEAQ (reference sequence). V shed 5 bases and J shed 4 bases, with 12 bases lying between them. As DNA, the CDR3 is TGTGCCAGCAGCCCGCCCGCAGCTTACGAGCAGTACTTC. Translated: CASSPPAAYEQYF.

V usage is TRBV20-1 and J usage is TRBJ2-7, with 9 bases lining up with TRBD1. CDR1 DFQATT and CDR2 SNEGSKA come from the germline V gene (reference sequence). The CDR3 has 15 amino acids. With V trimmed by 5 bases and J by 3 bases, 11 bases remained unmatched. The CDR3: CSADTSRTGVYEQYF. The CDR3 region has the DNA TGCAGTGCTGACACGTCACGGACAGGGGTCTACGAGCAGTACTTC.

V is TRBV5-1 and J is TRBJ2-4, with D possibly TRBD1 on 6 matching bases. This CDR3 contains 19 residues. Germline V lookup: CDR1 SGHRS, CDR2 YFSETQ. V lost 8 bases and J 13 bases, leaving 40 bases between the germline ends. The CDR3 DNA sequence: TGCGCCAGAAGCCGCCTTCAGGTGGGGGCGCACAGGGTTTTACAGGAGCAGTACTTC. Its protein product is CARSRLQVGAHRVLQEQYF. The entire variable domain, with the rest obtained from reference TRBV5-1 and TRBJ2-4, is as follows: KAGVTQTPRYLIKTRGQQVTLSCSPISGHRSVSWYQQTPGQGLQFLFEYFSETQRNKGNFPGRFSGRQFSNSRSEMNVSTLELGDSALYLCARSRLQVGAHRVLQEQYFGAGTRLSVL.

This clonotype turned up a few times. Since a much larger clone is just one base distant, this may be a read error. The CDR3 here is CASSVETPNYGCTF. The DNA for the CDR3 is TGCGCCAGCAGCGTGGAGACACCTAACTATGGCTGCACCTTC. The chain recombines TRBV5-1 with TRBJ1-2; D is unclear. The CDR3 consists of 14 residues. CDR1 and CDR2 (germline): SGHRS, YFSETQ.

The sample holds a few counts of this clonotype. The chain has TRBV12-3 or TRBV12-4 and TRBJ2-1, with a tentative D call TRBD1 (5 bases). CDR3 size: 13 residues. Trimming took 7 bases from V and 10 from J, leaving 17 bases between them. For the CDR3, the DNA is TGTGCCAGCACCCTACAGGACCTGGGGGAGCAGTTCTTC. Amino acids: CASTLQDLGEQFF.

This clonotype was seen at least ten times. The chain has TRBV20-1 and TRBJ2-3, with D unclear. This CDR3 has 14 residues. From germline, CDR1 is DFQATT and CDR2 SNEGSKA (reference sequence). V was shortened by 6 bases and J by 0 bases, with 13 bases between the two germline ends. This chain's CDR3 is CSAPLGRSTDTQYF. The DNA for the CDR3 is TGCAGTGCCCCTTTAGGACGGAGCACAGATACGCAGTATTTT.

The gene calls are TRBV13 and TRBJ2-7; D tentatively fits TRBD1 or TRBD2 (5 bases each). The CDR3 sequence is 15 residues long. Germline CDR1 PRHDT, CDR2 FYEKMQ (reference sequence). V shed 1 base and J shed 0 bases, with 10 bases lying between them. The CDR3 loop reads CASSLVGRSSYEQYF. CDR3 DNA: TGTGCCAGCAGCTTAGTGGGACGGAGCTCCTACGAGCAGTACTTC.

The chain has TRBV7-2 and TRBJ2-2; tentative D call: TRBD1 (5 bases). CDR1 is SGHTA, CDR2 FQGNSA, per germline. V lost 5 bases and J lost 9, with 13 bases in between. The CDR3 consists of 13 residues. The CDR3 here is CASSPQGGRELFF. The DNA of the CDR3 is TGTGCCAGCAGCCCCCAGGGTGGTAGGGAGCTGTTTTTT. Drawing the rest from reference TRBV7-2 and TRBJ2-2, the complete variable domain is GAGVSQSPSNKVTEKGKDVELRCDPISGHTALYWYRQSLGQGLEFLIYFQGNSAPDKSGLPSDRFSAERTGGSVSTLTIQRTQQEDSAVYLCASSPQGGRELFFGEGSRLTVL.

The chain links TRBV4-3 to TRBJ1-2; D might be TRBD1 (5 bases). The germline V gene encodes CDR1 LGHNA and CDR2 YSLEER. V dropped 4 bases and J dropped 4 bases, with 16 bases sitting between them. The CDR3 is 15 amino acids. The CDR3 here is CASSLKSQGVYGYTF. In DNA form, the CDR3 reads TGCGCCAGCAGCCTTAAATCCCAGGGTGTCTATGGCTACACCTTC.

CDR3 coding DNA: TGTGCCAGCAGCTATACGCGGGGGGCCGGTGAAGCTTTCTTT. As protein: CASSYTRGAGEAFF. J is TRBJ1-1 and V is TRBV3-1, with a weak D call TRBD1 (6 bases). Germline values: CDR1 LGHDT, CDR2 YNNKEL (reference sequence). The V end lost 5 bases, the J end lost 7 bases, and 17 bases lay between the germline ends. The CDR3 is made up of 14 amino acids.

The CDR3 protein is CASSPGTGSDGEQYF. The CDR3 coding sequence is TGTGCCAGCTCACCCGGGACAGGCTCCGACGGGGAGCAGTACTTC. The V and J genes are TRBV18 and TRBJ2-5; 8 bases match TRBD1. Unmatched junction bases numbered 14, after V lost 3 bases and J lost 11 bases. Germline CDR1 reads KGHSH; CDR2 reads LQKENI. The CDR3 loop spans 15 amino acids.

V usage is TRBV27 and J usage is TRBJ1-2; D remains ambiguous. This CDR3 comprises 15 residues. Germline lookup yields CDR1 MNHEY and CDR2 SMNVEV (reference sequence). Trimming stripped 8 bases from V and 4 bases from J, with 20 bases between. CDR3 amino acids: CASREQADLPYGYTF. The CDR3 nucleotides read TGTGCCAGCCGTGAGCAGGCAGACTTACCCTATGGCTACACCTTC.

This clonotype showed up just a few times. The rearrangement links TRBV28 to TRBJ2-1; a possible D gene is TRBD1 (6 bases). Germline V gene sequence: CDR1 MDHEN, CDR2 SYDVKM. This CDR3 has 15 amino acids. V was shortened by 5 bases and J by 6 bases, with 17 bases between the two germline ends. For the CDR3, the DNA is TGTGCCAGCAGTCCCCCAGACAGGCCCGTCAATGAGCAGTTCTTC. Amino acids: CASSPPDRPVNEQFF.

The chain uses TRBV18 and TRBJ1-2; D is ambiguous. Trimming cost V 5 bases and J 5 bases, with 21 bases left between them. The CDR3 covers 16 residues. Per the germline V gene, CDR1 is KGHSH and CDR2 is LQKENI. CDR3 DNA: TGTGCCAGCTCAGCCCGGGCAGCCAGCGGCTATTATGGCTACACCTTC. Its protein product is CASSARAASGYYGYTF. The full variable domain, in which reference TRBV18 and TRBJ1-2 provide the parts outside the CDR3, is NAGVMQNPRHLVRRRGQEARLRCSPMKGHSHVYWYRQLPEEGLKFMVYLQKENIIDESGMPKERFSAEFPKEGPSILRIQQVVRGDSAAYFCASSARAASGYYGYTFGSGTRLTVV.

This clonotype has at least ten counts. The chain employs TRBV29-1 and TRBJ2-7, with 10 bases identical to TRBD2. Germline V gives CDR1 SQVTM, CDR2 ANQGSEA. V was clipped by 6 bases and J by 3 bases; unmatched bases: 8. This CDR3 has 14 amino acids. CDR3 DNA sequence: TGCAGCGTGGTACCCGGGACTAGCGTCTACGAGCAGTACTTC. Protein: CSVVPGTSVYEQYF.

This clonotype came up many times. The CDR3 region has the DNA TGTGCCAGCAGTGACCCTAGCGGGATTAGCTCCTACAATGAGCAGTTCTTC. It specifies CASSDPSGISSYNEQFF. The chain couples TRBV2 to TRBJ2-1; TRBD2 agrees at 9 bases. V trimming: 3 bases; J trimming: 0 bases; junction bases outside the gene matches: 6. Germline CDR1 reads SNHLY; CDR2 reads FYNNEI. This CDR3 region has 17 residues.

The V and J genes are TRBV29-1 and TRBJ2-1; TRBD2 matches 8 bases. In germline, CDR1 is SQVTM, CDR2 ANQGSEA. V shed 3 bases and J 7 bases; nucleotides not matched to a gene: 5. There are 13 residues in the CDR3. CDR3 in DNA: TGCAGCGTTGAGGGACTAGGGGGGAATGAGCAGTTCTTC. It encodes CSVEGLGGNEQFF.

Ten or more counts support this clonotype. V gene TRBV12-3 or TRBV12-4 combines with J gene TRBJ2-3; TRBD1 agrees at 9 bases. The J segment lost 4 bases and the V segment lost 6 bases, leaving 5 bases of the junction unmatched. The CDR3 totals 14 residues. Here the CDR3 reads CASRTGQGPDTQYF. The CDR3 coding sequence is TGTGCCAGCAGGACCGGACAGGGGCCAGATACGCAGTATTTT.

This clonotype appeared many times. The V call is TRBV2, the J call TRBJ2-3; perhaps TRBD2 as D (5 bases). Between the trimmed V and J ends, which lost 6 bases and 4 bases, there was a span of 8 bases. The CDR3 contains 12 residues. CDR1 is SNHLY, CDR2 FYNNEI, per germline. The DNA for the CDR3 is TGTGCCAGCAGGGGAGAGGCAGATACGCAGTATTTT. It specifies CASRGEADTQYF.

This clonotype was observed at least ten times. The chain has TRBV7-6 and TRBJ2-5; D gene uncertain. V was clipped by 5 bases and J by 9 bases, with 10 bases between them. Germline CDR1 reads SGHVS; CDR2 reads FNYEAQ. The CDR3 is made up of 11 amino acids. Here the CDR3 reads CASSPYSAQYF. DNA for the CDR3: TGTGCCAGCAGCCCCTATTCTGCCCAGTACTTC.

The V and J genes are TRBV27 and TRBJ2-7; D remains unclear. Trimming took off 5 bases at V and 4 bases at J, with 12 bases between the two ends. This CDR3 is built from 13 residues. CDR1 is MNHEY and CDR2 is SMNVEV in the germline V gene (reference sequence). DNA of the CDR3: TGTGCCAGCAGTGTAGCAGTATCGTACGAGCAGTACTTC. As protein: CASSVAVSYEQYF.

This clonotype was recorded a few times. One end of the junction varies from germline; a read error may be responsible. The chain carries TRBV7-9 and TRBJ1-5, with D tentatively TRBD1 (6 bases). CDR3 length: 15 residues. Germline lookup yields CDR1 SEHNR and CDR2 FQNEAQ (reference sequence). CDR3 protein: CAGSSPGVPNQPQHF. The CDR3, as DNA: TGTGCCGGCAGCAGCCCAGGGGTGCCCAATCAGCCCCAGCATTTT. The entire variable domain, with the rest obtained from reference TRBV7-9 and TRBJ1-5, is as follows: DTGVSQNPRHKITKRGQNVTFRCDPISEHNRLYWYRQTLGQGPEFLTYFQNEAQLEKSRLLSDRFSAERPKGSFSTLEIQRTEQGDSAMYLCAGSSPGVPNQPQHFGDGTRLSIL.

This clonotype came up many times. The chain employs TRBV9 and TRBJ1-2, with D tentatively TRBD1 (5 bases). V was pared by 5 bases and J by 8 bases, with 10 bases between. From germline, CDR1 is SGDLS and CDR2 YYNGEE. The CDR3 consists of 11 residues. The CDR3: CASSAEGGYTF. CDR3 sequence (DNA): TGTGCCAGCAGTGCTGAGGGGGGCTACACCTTC.